Below, 9 T cell receptor beta chains from the same sample are listed, as sequenced in a study of OX40 agonist ivuxolimab in advanced cancers. The method was immunoSEQ multiplex PCR; TCRdb's version includes in-frame clones alone and lacks a portion of them. This sample yields approximately 65,000 clones, of which approximately 89% are seen a single time; about 0.95% belongs to the top ten. The source was CD4+ or CD8+ T cells sorted from blood, collected in a trial of the OX40 agonist ivuxolimab. The receptor source for this set is an adult with an advanced solid tumor such as melanoma, head and neck, liver or kidney cancer.

V and J are TRBV6-1 and TRBJ1-1; D remains ambiguous. V lost 2 bases to trimming and J lost 10 bases, with 8 bases between them. Germline V lookup: CDR1 MNHNS, CDR2 SASEGT. The CDR3 length is 11 residues. The DNA for the CDR3 is TGTGCCAGCAGTGAATTGGCCGGAGCTTTCTTT. Protein product: CASSELAGAFF.

The chain links TRBV30 to TRBJ1-5, with no clear D. Germline values: CDR1 GTSNPN, CDR2 SVGIG (reference sequence). The CDR3 contains 14 residues. The V and J ends lost 0 bases and 2 bases respectively, with 8 bases between them. CDR3 amino acids: CAWSVGAGNQPQHF. In DNA form, the CDR3 reads TGTGCCTGGAGTGTCGGCGCGGGCAATCAGCCCCAGCATTTT.

This chain uses TRBV7-2 with TRBJ2-7; TRBD1 matches at 9 bases. The V gene's germline CDR1 is SGHTA and CDR2 FQGNSA. Trimming cost V 5 bases and J 3 bases; bases outside gene matches: 8. The CDR3 consists of 15 residues. Written as DNA, the CDR3 is TGTGCCAGCAGCGATTCGGGACAGGGTTTCTACGAGCAGTACTTC. Its protein is CASSDSGQGFYEQYF.

The genes are TRBV11-2 and TRBJ2-7, with 12 positions matching TRBD2. Germline CDR1 reads SGHAT; CDR2 reads FQNNGV. The length of the CDR3 is 19 residues. V shed 1 base and J 0 bases; nucleotides not matched to a gene: 10. The CDR3 protein is CASSLVYSSGGGSSYEQYF. For the CDR3, the DNA is TGTGCCAGCAGCTTAGTGTACTCTAGCGGGGGGGGAAGCTCCTACGAGCAGTACTTC.

J is TRBJ2-3 and V is TRBV5-1, with 10 bases fitting TRBD1. The trim removed 4 bases at V and 5 bases at J, leaving 7 bases unmatched. CDR1 and CDR2 from the germline V gene are SGHRS and YFSETQ. The CDR3 is 15 residues long. This CDR3 is CASSRGQGVKDTQYF. DNA for the CDR3: TGCGCCAGCAGCAGAGGACAGGGGGTCAAAGATACGCAGTATTTT. The complete variable domain, with remaining parts taken from reference TRBV5-1 and TRBJ2-3, reads KAGVTQTPRYLIKTRGQQVTLSCSPISGHRSVSWYQQTPGQGLQFLFEYFSETQRNKGNFPGRFSGRQFSNSRSEMNVSTLELGDSALYLCASSRGQGVKDTQYFGPGTRLTVL.

The chain carries TRBV30 and TRBJ2-1, with D maybe TRBD1 (5 bases). Between the trimmed V and J ends, which lost 4 bases and 4 bases, there was a span of 14 bases. CDR3 length equals 14 residues. Germline V gene lookup returns CDR1 GTSNPN and CDR2 SVGIG (reference sequence). CDR3 sequence (DNA): TGTGCCTGGATCCAAGGGGTTCAATACAATGAGCAGTTCTTC. Its translation: CAWIQGVQYNEQFF.

The chain is built from TRBV7-9 and TRBJ2-5; 8 bases fit TRBD2. The germline CDR1 and CDR2 sequences are SEHNR and FQNEAQ (reference sequence). V dropped 2 bases and J dropped 5; count of bases not matched to a gene: 4. The CDR3 is made up of 14 amino acids. The CDR3 bases are TGTGCCAGCAGCTTACCGGGACTAGGGGAGACCCAGTACTTC. It encodes CASSLPGLGETQYF. Full variable domain (remainder filled in from reference TRBV7-9 and TRBJ2-5): DTGVSQNPRHKITKRGQNVTFRCDPISEHNRLYWYRQTLGQGPEFLTYFQNEAQLEKSRLLSDRFSAERPKGSFSTLEIQRTEQGDSAMYLCASSLPGLGETQYFGPGTRLLVL.

The J gene is TRBJ2-3, the V gene TRBV5-6; D remains unclear. Germline assignment: CDR1 SGHDT and CDR2 YYEEEE. There are 14 residues in the CDR3. The ends were cut back, 3 bases at V and 1 base at J, with 9 bases in the middle. The CDR3, as DNA: TGTGCCAGCAGCTCCGGATGGGGCACAGATACGCAGTATTTT. Translating it yields CASSSGWGTDTQYF.

The V call is TRBV19, the J call TRBJ1-3; no definite D call. Germline V gene data show CDR1 as LNHDA and CDR2 as SQIVND (reference sequence). V was shortened by 7 bases and J by 1 base, with 8 bases between the two germline ends. CDR3 size: 13 residues. The CDR3 region has the DNA TGTGCCAGTATGTCTATATCTGGAAACACCATATATTTT. Amino acids: CASMSISGNTIYF.